The 12 T cell receptor beta chains below come from one sample, sequenced in a study of CD8+ T cells in alopecia areata. RNA extraction was followed by reverse transcription into cDNA, which acted as the sequencing template. The data were produced by immunoSEQ multiplex PCR, yet TCRdb's version contains in-frame clones alone and is incomplete. The sample has about 190,000 clones, 60% seen once. The treatment denotes: oral pan-JAK inhibitor, 5-10 mg twice daily. This specimen was CD4+ T cells sorted from blood, taken at week 4, from a patient treated with tofacitinib. These receptor sequences come from a human donor with alopecia areata.

This clone was counted only a few times. This sequence joins TRBV25-1 and TRBJ1-4, with 8 bases fitting TRBD1. Per the germline V gene, CDR1 is MGHDK and CDR2 is SYGVNS. This CDR3 contains 13 residues. J gave up 8 bases and V 4 bases, and 3 bases lay outside the gene matches. CDR3 nucleotide sequence: TGTGCCAGCAGTGCAGGGGGCGTGGAAAAACTGTTTTTT. This encodes CASSAGGVEKLFF.

Points on this clone: One end of the junction does not line up with germline, which may come from a read error. This rearrangement joins TRBV7-4 to TRBJ2-5; 10 bases map to TRBD1. This CDR3 is built from 15 residues. Germline V gene data show CDR1 as SGHVT and CDR2 as SQSDAQ. The CDR3 DNA follows: TGTGCCAGCACCTTACCCGACAGGGGGCGAGAGACCCAGTACTTC. It specifies CASTLPDRGRETQYF. The full variable domain, in which reference TRBV7-4 and TRBJ2-5 provide the parts outside the CDR3, is GAGVSQSPRYKVAKRGRDVALRCDSISGHVTLYWYRQTLGQGSEVLTYSQSDAQRDKSGRPSGRFSAERPERSVSTLKIQRTEQGDSAVYLCASTLPDRGRETQYFGPGTRLLVL.

The chain has TRBV7-2 and TRBJ2-1, with D perhaps TRBD1 (6 bases). Per germline, CDR1 SGHTA and CDR2 FQGNSA. The V and J ends lost 5 bases and 15 bases respectively, with 14 bases between them. The CDR3 is 11 amino acids. The CDR3 nucleotides read TGTGCCAGCAGCCCCGGACAGAGAGGGTTCTTC. It translates to CASSPGQRGFF.

The sample holds a few counts of this clone. The chain recombines TRBV4-1 with TRBJ2-5; tentatively, D is TRBD2 (6 bases). The ends were cut back, 0 bases at V and 5 bases at J, with 13 bases in the middle. The CDR3 is 15 residues long. CDR1 is MGHRA and CDR2 is YSYEKL in the germline V gene. The CDR3 here is CASSQERDQWETQYF. The DNA of the CDR3 is TGCGCCAGCAGCCAAGAGCGGGACCAGTGGGAGACCCAGTACTTC.

This clone was seen a handful of times. The genes are TRBV4-3 and TRBJ2-7; perhaps TRBD1 as D (6 bases). Germline V gene sequence: CDR1 LGHNA, CDR2 YSLEER. The V and J ends lost 1 base and 6 bases respectively, with 16 bases between them. This CDR3 comprises 15 residues. In nucleotides, the CDR3 is TGCGCCAGCAGCCAAGTACAGGGAGCGCTAGGCGAGCAGTACTTC. It codes for CASSQVQGALGEQYF.

The chain carries TRBV30 and TRBJ2-6, with D maybe TRBD1 (5 bases). Germline V lookup: CDR1 GTSNPN, CDR2 SVGIG (reference sequence). The CDR3 has 16 residues. V was pared by 0 bases and J by 2 bases, with 11 bases between. The CDR3 region is CAWSVRQLTGANVLTF. The CDR3 DNA sequence: TGTGCCTGGAGTGTTCGACAGTTAACTGGGGCCAACGTCCTGACTTTC.

This clone was recorded once. V usage is TRBV7-2 and J usage is TRBJ1-1, with D uncertain. Germline V CDR1 and CDR2: SGHTA, FQGNSA. There are 13 residues in the CDR3. V lost 4 bases to trimming and J lost 1 base, with 7 bases between them. For the CDR3, the DNA is TGTGCCAGCAGCTCCTCTCAGAACACTGAAGCTTTCTTT. Translation: CASSSSQNTEAFF.

V gene TRBV6-5 combines with J gene TRBJ1-2; no reliable D call. Between the trimmed V and J ends, which lost 5 bases and 4 bases, there was a span of 14 bases. CDR3 length: 14 residues. CDR1 and CDR2 from the germline V gene are MNHEY and SVGAGI. In DNA form, the CDR3 reads TGTGCCAGCAGTGAGTTTGGGCGAGTCTATGGCTACACCTTC. Amino acid sequence: CASSEFGRVYGYTF.

The V and J genes are TRBV19 and TRBJ2-6, with D unresolved. This CDR3 is built from 15 residues. With 3 bases removed from V and 0 bases from J, the gap between germline ends came to 6 bases. CDR1 LNHDA and CDR2 SQIVND come from the germline V gene (reference sequence). CDR3: CASSIGSSGANVLTF. The CDR3, as DNA: TGTGCCAGTAGTATCGGCAGCTCTGGGGCCAACGTCCTGACTTTC.

This clone was picked up a small number of times. J is TRBJ2-1 and V is TRBV6-5; the match to TRBD1 covers 7 bases. Germline CDR1 reads MNHEY; CDR2 reads SVGAGI. Losses at the gene ends were 6 bases for V and 1 base for J; bases not matched to a gene: 6. The length of the CDR3 is 15 residues. The CDR3 coding sequence is TGTGCCAGCAGGCTCAGACAGGGATCCTACAATGAGCAGTTCTTC. Protein product: CASRLRQGSYNEQFF.

The J gene is TRBJ2-7, the V gene TRBV6-5, with a possible D match to TRBD1 (6 bases). CDR3 length: 12 amino acids. Trimming removed 8 bases at V and 2 bases at J, with 10 bases between. Germline CDR1 is MNHEY and CDR2 is SVGAGI. The DNA for the CDR3 is TGTGCCAGCCGGGACACAGCCTACGAGCAGTACTTC. Residues: CASRDTAYEQYF.

This chain uses TRBV7-9 with TRBJ1-1, with TRBD1 identical over 10 bases. Losses at the gene ends were 1 base for V and 6 bases for J; bases not matched to a gene: 2. Looked up from germline, CDR1 is SEHNR and CDR2 is FQNEAQ (reference sequence). The CDR3 loop spans 14 amino acids. The CDR3: CASSLEGQGSEAFF. CDR3 nucleotide sequence: TGTGCCAGCAGCTTAGAGGGACAGGGGTCTGAAGCTTTCTTT.